These 4 T cell receptor beta chains came from one sample sequenced in a study of control samples from healthy donors and cancer patients. Only in-frame clones appear in the TCRdb table, and some are missing; sequencing was by immunoSEQ multiplex PCR. This sample yields some 150,000 clones, of which 94% are seen a single time; approximately 6% belongs to the top ten. Sample: blood. Receptor source: a man aged 35-49 years in good health.

The chain employs TRBV28 and TRBJ2-7, with 10 bases that match TRBD1. V shed 8 bases, J shed 5 bases, and the junction held 12 bases outside the gene matches. CDR3 size: 15 residues. Germline values: CDR1 MDHEN, CDR2 SYDVKM. CDR3 sequence: CASRSGTGVVDEQYF. CDR3 bases: TGTGCCAGCCGATCCGGGACAGGGGTTGTGGACGAGCAGTACTTC.

Comment on this clone: The sample has other DNA sequences that encode this CDR3 too. The genes are TRBV19 and TRBJ1-2; maybe TRBD1 (6 bases). V was pared by 3 bases and J by 6 bases, with 11 bases between. This CDR3 comprises 13 residues. Germline CDR1 and CDR2: LNHDA and SQIVND (reference sequence). Here the CDR3 reads CASSMGQGHGYTF. The CDR3 DNA is TGTGCCAGTAGTATGGGCCAGGGGCATGGCTACACCTTC. Supplemented by reference TRBV19 and TRBJ1-2, the full variable domain reads DGGITQSPKYLFRKEGQNVTLSCEQNLNHDAMYWYRQDPGQGLRLIYYSQIVNDFQKGDIAEGYSVSREKKESFPLTVTSAQKNPTAFYLCASSMGQGHGYTFGSGTRLTVV.

J is TRBJ1-2 and V is TRBV19; possibly TRBD1 for D (5 bases). Germline V gene sequence: CDR1 LNHDA, CDR2 SQIVND (reference sequence). CDR3 length equals 15 residues. V lost 1 base and J lost 4, with 13 bases in between. CDR3 DNA sequence: TGTGCCAGTAGTATAGGGGACGTTATTTCCTATGGCTACACCTTC. This codes for CASSIGDVISYGYTF.

The DNA of the CDR3 is TGTGCCAGCAGCTTGTCAGCTATGAACACTGAAGCTTTCTTT. This sequence encodes CASSLSAMNTEAFF. This rearrangement joins TRBV11-2 to TRBJ1-1, with unresolved D. Germline CDR1 is SGHAT and CDR2 is FQNNGV. Trimming removed 3 bases from V and 0 bases from J, with 8 bases in between. The length of the CDR3 is 14 residues.